This is a list of T cell receptor beta chains from one sample in a study of blood T cells in healthy people across ages. TCRdb reprocessed the 5' RACE reads with MiXCR, giving one entry per CDR3 protein. The sample carries around 1.5 million distinct CDR3 sequences, roughly 40% recorded once. Sequencing input: blood. These receptors were obtained from a woman aged 18-35 years in good health. CDR3s include the opening cysteine and the closing phenylalanine or tryptophan. The D gene is left open where the match is weak. Not all rows give a size; the values are once, few, many and, for expanded clones, a class.

V,J,size,D,DNA,CDR3
TRBV6-1,TRBJ1-6,few,-,TGTGCCAGCAGTGACAGGCGCCAGAGCTTCGATAATTCACCCCTCCACTTT,CASSDRRQSFDNSPLHF
TRBV6-1,TRBJ1-2,-,TRBD1,TGTGCCAGCAGTGTCGGGACAGGGGTAGGAAGCTATGGCTACACCTTC,CASSVGTGVGSYGYTF
TRBV16,TRBJ1-5,-,-,TGTGCCAGCAGCCAACCACCGGGTCTCGATCAGCCCCAGCATTTT,CASSQPPGLDQPQHF
TRBV12-3/TRBV12-4,TRBJ2-7,few,-,TGTGCCAGCAGTCCAGCCGGGACGGTCGCCTACGAGCAGTACTTC,CASSPAGTVAYEQYF
TRBV5-1,TRBJ1-4,-,-,TGCGCCAGCAAGGTCCGTTGGGGGACTAATGAAAAACTGTTTTTT,CASKVRWGTNEKLFF
TRBV14,TRBJ2-3,-,-,TGTGCCAGCAGCCAAGAGGACGGCGCCGTGGTAGATACGCAGTATTTT,CASSQEDGAVVDTQYF
TRBV18,TRBJ2-4,-,-,TGTGCCAGCTCGCCAGAAAGCAGGGTCGGAAACATTCAGTACTTC,CASSPESRVGNIQYF
TRBV7-8,TRBJ2-5,-,-,TGTGCCAGCACGGTAGGGCGTGGTGAGACCCAGTACTTC,CASTVGRGETQYF
TRBV12-3/TRBV12-4,TRBJ2-7,-,TRBD2,TGTGCCAGCAGTTTACGTCTAGCGGGAGCCGAGCAGTACTTC,CASSLRLAGAEQYF
TRBV20-1,TRBJ2-5,once,-,TGCAGTGCTAGAGATGGCTCCCGCCCGGAAGAGACCCAGTACTTC,CSARDGSRPEETQYF
TRBV20-1,TRBJ1-5,-,-,TGCAGTGCCTTGGCCGGGTCTGAAAGCAATCAGCCCCAGCATTTT,CSALAGSESNQPQHF
TRBV20-1,TRBJ1-5,-,TRBD1,TGCAGTGCCCCTCGGCGGACAGGGCGACTCAATAGCAATCAGCCCCAGCATTTT,CSAPRRTGRLNSNQPQHF
TRBV6-5,TRBJ2-1,-,TRBD2,TGTGCCAGCAGTTACTCGCCTAGCGGGGGGCTCAATGAGCAGTTCTTC,CASSYSPSGGLNEQFF
TRBV6-6,TRBJ1-5,-,-,TGTGCCAGCAGAAGGACTGGCAATAGCAATCAGCCCCAGCATTTT,CASRRTGNSNQPQHF
TRBV12-3/TRBV12-4,TRBJ2-1,-,TRBD2,TGTGCCAGCAGTTTCCCGGCGGGAGGGTTCCCTACGCAGTTCTTC,CASSFPAGGFPTQFF
TRBV5-1,TRBJ2-5,few,-,TGCGCCAGCAGCCTCCGGGACGTGAAAGAGACCCAGTACTTC,CASSLRDVKETQYF
TRBV6-1,TRBJ2-1,-,-,TGTGCCAGCACTGGGTTCGGGGCCTCCTCCTACAATGAGCAGTTCTTC,CASTGFGASSYNEQFF
TRBV20-1,TRBJ1-1,-,-,TGCAGTGCTAGAGAGTGGCGGGCCACTGAAGCTTTCTTT,CSAREWRATEAFF
TRBV7-2,TRBJ2-1,-,TRBD2,TGTGCCAGCAGCTCCTCTAGCGGGAGCGCTTTGTACAATGAGCAGTTCTTC,CASSSSSGSALYNEQFF
TRBV7-2,TRBJ2-7,few,TRBD1,TGTGCCAGCAGCTCCCAGGGACAGGCTCTCGAGCAGTACTTC,CASSSQGQALEQYF
TRBV6-2/TRBV6-3,TRBJ2-1,few,-,TGTGCCAGCAGTTACTACGCGAATGAGCAGTTCTTC,CASSYYANEQFF
TRBV12-3/TRBV12-4,TRBJ2-7,-,-,TGTGCCAGCAGTTTATTCCGCGAGTACTACGAGCAGTACTTC,CASSLFREYYEQYF
TRBV29-1,TRBJ2-7,few,-,TGCAGCGCTCTAGCTACGGGGGTCTGGGACGAGCAGTACTTC,CSALATGVWDEQYF
TRBV28,TRBJ2-7,-,TRBD1,TGTGCCAGCAGTTTAGTAGGGACAGCAACCTACGAGCAGTACTTC,CASSLVGTATYEQYF
TRBV27,TRBJ2-1,-,-,TGTGCCAGCAGTCCCCAAGGGGTTGACAATGAGCAGTTCTTC,CASSPQGVDNEQFF
TRBV12-3/TRBV12-4,TRBJ2-1,few,TRBD2,TGTGCCAGCAGTGGAGGGACTAGCGGGGGGCCTTATGAGCAGTTCTTC,CASSGGTSGGPYEQFF
TRBV20-1,TRBJ1-2,-,TRBD1,TGCAGTGCTAGAGCCAGGACAGGTTATGGCTACACCTTC,CSARARTGYGYTF
TRBV11-2,TRBJ2-7,-,-,TGTGCCAGCAGCTGGCCGAGACAGACGATCTACGAGCAGTACTTC,CASSWPRQTIYEQYF
TRBV20-1,TRBJ2-1,once,TRBD2,TGCAGTGCTAGAGATAGACTAGCGGGAGCCGCTGAGCAGTTCTTC,CSARDRLAGAAEQFF